This TCR beta chain emerged from a study of T cells in Graves' hyperthyroidism and ophthalmopathy. This clonotype was seen at least ten times. Amplification of TCR beta CDR3 regions used RNA as the template. The TCR CDR3 first-round RT-PCR relied on the HTBI primer set. TCRdb reprocessed the multiplex PCR reads via MiXCR and lists one record per CDR3 protein. The sample consists of around 700,000 distinct CDR3 sequences, just over 35% of them appearing once. Germline V gene data show CDR1 as PRHDT and CDR2 as FYEKMQ (reference sequence). V lost 3 bases, J lost 0 bases, and 6 bases lay in between. The CDR3 is 13 amino acids.

The clonotype originates from a woman between 35 and 50 years old with Graves' hyperthyroidism. The source material was blood. The chain links TRBV13 to TRBJ2-7, with a tentative D call TRBD2 (5 bases). DNA of the CDR3: TGTGCCAGCAGCTTGGAGGACTCCTACGAGCAGTACTTC. The encoded protein is CASSLEDSYEQYF.